The 10 T cell receptor beta chains below were found in one sample sequenced in a study of T-cell reconstitution after alpha-beta-depleted transplantation in children. Preparing the TCRbeta library involved the use of unique molecular identifiers. One entry per CDR3 protein results from TCRdb running MiXCR on the PCR reads. This table holds 420,000 or so distinct CDR3 sequences, roughly 11% found once. The sample was PBMCs from the stem cell graft donor, taken from the stem cell graft. The receptor source for this set is a human donor who donated a stem cell graft to a child with acute myeloid leukemia.

This chain uses TRBV7-9 with TRBJ1-2, with D hard to call. CDR1 is SEHNR, CDR2 FQNEAQ, per germline (reference sequence). The germline V and J ends were trimmed by 2 bases and 13 bases, with 14 bases remaining between them. This CDR3 contains 12 residues. CDR3 amino acids: CASSLRFSGITF. The CDR3 DNA follows: TGTGCCAGCAGCTTACGGTTTTCTGGCATCACCTTC.

This clonotype showed up just a few times. J is TRBJ2-3 and V is TRBV5-6; D unclear. Trimming took 1 base from V and 2 from J, leaving 11 bases between them. Germline assignment: CDR1 SGHDT and CDR2 YYEEEE. This CDR3 has 15 residues. In DNA, the CDR3 is TGTGCCAGCAGCTTGTTCCTAGTTAACACAGATACGCAGTATTTT. It codes for CASSLFLVNTDTQYF.

This clonotype was counted only a few times. The chain is built from TRBV12-3 or TRBV12-4 and TRBJ2-5; D assignment may be TRBD1 or TRBD2 (6 bases each). V was pared by 5 bases and J by 5 bases, with 21 bases between. The CDR3 spans 16 residues. In DNA form, the CDR3 reads TGTGCCAGCAGTCAGATACAGGGAGGAATTTCGGAGACCCAGTACTTC. Protein product: CASSQIQGGISETQYF.

This clonotype was counted at least ten times. This chain uses TRBV5-5 with TRBJ2-7, with TRBD1 matching over 7 bases. V gave up 1 base and J gave up 1 base; unmatched junction bases: 8. This CDR3 is 16 amino acids long. CDR1 and CDR2 (germline): SGHKS, YYEKEE (reference sequence). Here the CDR3 DNA reads TGTGCCAGCAGCTTGTCAGGGCAGGGGGTATCCTACGAGCAGTACGTC. Translation gives CASSLSGQGVSYEQYV.

There are many counts of this clonotype. The chain links TRBV15 to TRBJ2-7; possibly TRBD2 for D (5 bases). The length of the CDR3 is 14 residues. CDR1 and CDR2 (germline): LNHNV, YYDKDF (reference sequence). V lost 0 bases and J lost 7, with 13 bases in between. The CDR3 loop is CATSRDPPSREQYF. The DNA of the CDR3 is TGTGCCACCAGCAGAGATCCGCCTAGCCGGGAGCAGTACTTC.

This clonotype was seen a few times. The chain joins TRBV20-1 to TRBJ1-2; a possible D gene is TRBD1 (5 bases). The CDR3 has 14 amino acids. With 6 bases removed from V and 9 bases from J, the gap between germline ends came to 23 bases. Germline CDR1 is DFQATT and CDR2 is SNEGSKA (reference sequence). CDR3 sequence: CSAIGSGQGRSYTF. CDR3 bases: TGCAGTGCCATCGGCAGCGGGCAGGGACGGAGCTACACCTTC.

The rearrangement joins TRBV3-1 to TRBJ2-5, with D perhaps TRBD1 or TRBD2 (5 bases each). The germline V gene has CDR1 LGHDT and CDR2 YNNKEL (reference sequence). V was pared by 0 bases and J by 5 bases, with 13 bases between. This CDR3 contains 15 residues. The CDR3 DNA follows: TGTGCCAGCAGCCAAGATCCGGGGCGGAGGGAGACCCAGTACTTC. This codes for CASSQDPGRRETQYF.

This sequence joins TRBV29-1 and TRBJ1-1, with TRBD1 as a possible D gene (5 bases). Germline CDR1 and CDR2: SQVTM and ANQGSEA. The CDR3 extends over 11 amino acids. The V and J ends lost 7 bases and 4 bases respectively, with 10 bases between them. In nucleotides, the CDR3 is TGCAGCGCTGGGGGGGGCACTGAAGCTTTCTTT. Amino acids: CSAGGGTEAFF.

A few counts support this clonotype. The chain has TRBV7-9 and TRBJ1-3; D unclear. Trimming removed 5 bases from V and 0 bases from J, with 8 bases in between. Germline CDR1 is SEHNR and CDR2 is FQNEAQ (reference sequence). The CDR3 runs to 14 residues. This CDR3 is CASSPAASGNTIYF. CDR3 nucleotide sequence: TGTGCCAGCAGCCCGGCCGCCTCTGGAAACACCATATATTTT. Supplemented by reference TRBV7-9 and TRBJ1-3, the full variable domain reads DTGVSQNPRHKITKRGQNVTFRCDPISEHNRLYWYRQTLGQGPEFLTYFQNEAQLEKSRLLSDRFSAERPKGSFSTLEIQRTEQGDSAMYLCASSPAASGNTIYFGEGSWLTVV.

This clonotype was found a few times. V gene TRBV20-1 combines with J gene TRBJ1-1, with 10 nucleotides matching TRBD1. The CDR3 spans 14 residues. Germline V gives CDR1 DFQATT, CDR2 SNEGSKA (reference sequence). Germline trimming cut 2 bases from V and 5 bases from J; bases unmatched to any gene: 5. The DNA of the CDR3 is TGCAGTGCTAGATCTCGGACAGGGGGGACTGAAGCTTTCTTT. Translated, it gives CSARSRTGGTEAFF.